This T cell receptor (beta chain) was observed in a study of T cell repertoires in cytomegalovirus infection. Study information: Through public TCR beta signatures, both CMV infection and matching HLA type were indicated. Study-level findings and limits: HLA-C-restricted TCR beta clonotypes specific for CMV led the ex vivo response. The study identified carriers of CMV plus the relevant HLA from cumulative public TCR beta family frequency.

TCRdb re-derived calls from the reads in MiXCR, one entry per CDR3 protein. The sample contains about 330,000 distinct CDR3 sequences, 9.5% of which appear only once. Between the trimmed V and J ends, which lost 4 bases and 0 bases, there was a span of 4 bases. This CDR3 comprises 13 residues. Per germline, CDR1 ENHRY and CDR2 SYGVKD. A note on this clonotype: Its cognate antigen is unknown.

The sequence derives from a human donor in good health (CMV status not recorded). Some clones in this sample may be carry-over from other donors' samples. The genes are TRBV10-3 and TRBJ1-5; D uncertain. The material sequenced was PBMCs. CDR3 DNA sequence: TGTGCCATCAGTGTTAATAGCAATCAGCCCCAGCATTTT. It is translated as CAISVNSNQPQHF.